Below are 27 T cell receptor beta chains sequenced from a single sample in a study of blood T cell repertoires in COVID-19 (dated by TCRdb to the early 2020s). The library was built by means of the immunoSEQ multiplex PCR assay. TCRdb took over this immuneACCESS table, retaining in-frame rearrangements with V and J assigned. Such tables are incomplete; in checked studies, under half of the missing clones stem from an unresolved V gene, and the remainder is unexplained. Counted in this sample were around 67,000 clones; approximately 87% of them appeared once. Under 6.5% of the sample is held by the ten biggest clonotypes. The sample was peripheral blood. These receptor sequences come from a man aged 45-65 years with active COVID-19.

CDR3 amino acids: CASRREEKPTYYEQYF. Written as DNA, the CDR3 is TGCGCCAGCAGGCGGGAGGAGAAGCCTACATACTACGAGCAGTACTTC. The V and J genes are TRBV10-2 and TRBJ2-7; TRBD2 matches at 8 bases. CDR3 length: 16 residues. The V segment lost 6 bases and the J segment 3 bases; nucleotides outside the gene matches: 13. The V gene's germline CDR1 is WSHSY and CDR2 SAAADI.

The chain uses TRBV2 and TRBJ1-1; D remains unclear. Germline CDR1 reads SNHLY; CDR2 reads FYNNEI. V lost 6 bases to trimming and J lost 5 bases, with 10 bases between them. This CDR3 comprises 12 residues. The CDR3 DNA follows: TGTGCCAGCAGCCGGGATGGGACTGAAGCTTTCTTT. This sequence encodes CASSRDGTEAFF. Complete variable domain (other parts from reference TRBV2 and TRBJ1-1): EPEVTQTPSHQVTQMGQEVILRCVPISNHLYFYWYRQILGQKVEFLVSFYNNEISEKSEIFDDQFSVERPDGSNFTLKIRSTKLEDSAMYFCASSRDGTEAFFGQGTRLTVV.

This chain connects TRBV4-3 to TRBJ2-7; D is ambiguous. Deletions cut 0 bases from V and 3 bases from J, with 9 bases between. This CDR3 is 14 amino acids long. Germline assignment: CDR1 LGHNA and CDR2 YSLEER. CDR3 in amino acids: CASSQDYPGYEQYF. The CDR3 nucleotides read TGCGCCAGCAGCCAAGATTATCCAGGCTACGAGCAGTACTTC.

The chain links TRBV12-5 to TRBJ2-4, with D possibly TRBD2 on 6 matching bases. Germline loops: CDR1 LGHNT, CDR2 FRNRAP. V was shortened by 4 bases and J by 15 bases, with 19 bases between the two germline ends. The CDR3 is 13 amino acids. In nucleotides, the CDR3 is TGTGCTAGTGGTTCCAAATCCTCAGCGGGTAGGTACTTC. Translating gives CASGSKSSAGRYF. Variable domain in full (rest from reference TRBV12-5 and TRBJ2-4): DARVTQTPRHKVTEMGQEVTMRCQPILGHNTVFWYRQTMMQGLELLAYFRNRAPLDDSGMPKDRFSAEMPDATLATLKIQPSEPRDSAVYFCASGSKSSAGRYFGAGTRLSVL.

The V call is TRBV7-3, the J call TRBJ2-2; D ambiguous. This CDR3 is 14 amino acids long. Germline lookup yields CDR1 SGHTA and CDR2 FQGTGA. The V gene lost 2 bases and the J gene lost 2 bases, with 6 bases spanning the gap. The CDR3 region is CASSLYGNTGELFF. CDR3 bases: TGTGCCAGCAGCTTATACGGTAACACCGGGGAGCTGTTTTTT.

The rearrangement uses TRBV3-1 (or the pseudogene TRBV3-2) and TRBJ2-1; 15 bases match TRBD2. The CDR3 runs to 18 residues. V trimming: 4 bases; J trimming: 8 bases; junction bases outside the gene matches: 12. The germline CDR1 and CDR2 sequences are LGHDT and YNNKEL (reference sequence). The CDR3 nucleotides are TGTGCCAGCAGCCGGGGCTGGACTAGCGGGAGGGCCCGGGATGAGCAGTTCTTC. Translation: CASSRGWTSGRARDEQFF.

CDR3 DNA sequence: TGTGCCAGTAGTAGAGCGGACAGGGGAGGAGGATCACCCCTCCACTTT. It specifies CASSRADRGGGSPLHF. The chain joins TRBV19 to TRBJ1-6; 9 bases agree with TRBD1. V dropped 4 bases and J dropped 10; count of bases not matched to a gene: 11. Germline loops: CDR1 LNHDA, CDR2 SQIVND (reference sequence). This CDR3 spans 16 amino acids.

This clone is a singleton in its sample. One junction end does not reproduce the germline sequence, and a read error may be involved. V usage is TRBV6-2 or TRBV6-3 and J usage is TRBJ2-7; D remains unclear. The CDR3 runs 12 residues. The germline CDR1 and CDR2 sequences are MNHEY and SVGEGT. CDR3 bases: TGTGCCAGCAGTTACTCGATATCGACTCTTACCTTC. This gives the protein CASSYSISTLTF.

This rearrangement joins TRBV9 to TRBJ2-6; 8 bases map to TRBD1. The CDR3 totals 16 residues. From germline, CDR1 is SGDLS and CDR2 YYNGEE. Unmatched junction bases numbered 13, after V lost 2 bases and J lost 12 bases. For the CDR3, the DNA is TGTGCCAGCAGCGTCCTACCCGGGACAGGAGCTTCCGTCCTGACTTTC. It is translated as CASSVLPGTGASVLTF.

J is TRBJ2-4 and V is TRBV6-5; TRBD1 matches 7 bases. V gave up 2 bases and J gave up 11 bases; unmatched junction bases: 3. Germline CDR1 and CDR2: MNHEY and SVGAGI. The CDR3 consists of 12 residues. CDR3 region: CASSYGQGVQYF. In DNA, the CDR3 is TGTGCCAGCAGTTACGGTCAGGGGGTTCAGTACTTC.

This chain joins TRBV5-1 and TRBJ2-1; 14 nucleotides match TRBD2. CDR3 length: 15 residues. Unmatched junction bases numbered 5, after V lost 3 bases and J lost 9 bases. The V gene's germline CDR1 is SGHRS and CDR2 YFSETQ. The CDR3 here is CASSSGLAGGGEQFF. The CDR3 coding sequence is TGCGCCAGCAGCTCCGGACTAGCGGGAGGAGGTGAGCAGTTCTTC.

This rearrangement joins TRBV5-6 to TRBJ1-1; 7 bases fit TRBD1. The CDR3 runs 15 residues. Germline V lookup: CDR1 SGHDT, CDR2 YYEEEE. Trimming at V came to 4 bases and at J to 6 bases, leaving 12 bases not matched to a gene. The CDR3 protein is CASSPQQGLVPEAFF. The CDR3 region has the DNA TGTGCCAGCAGCCCCCAACAGGGGCTTGTGCCTGAAGCTTTCTTT.

In nucleotides, the CDR3 is TGTGCCAGCAGCTATCCCTCGGGGTACGAGCAGTACTTC. This encodes CASSYPSGYEQYF. V usage is TRBV7-2 and J usage is TRBJ2-7; D may be TRBD2 (5 bases). This CDR3 region has 13 residues. With 4 bases removed from V and 4 bases from J, the gap between germline ends came to 11 bases. The germline gives CDR1 SGHTA, CDR2 FQGNSA.

This sequence joins TRBV4-1 and TRBJ2-1, with 7 positions matching TRBD2. Germline V gene data show CDR1 as MGHRA and CDR2 as YSYEKL. The CDR3 is 16 amino acids. Trimming took 0 bases from V and 9 from J; bases not matched to a gene: 11. Here the CDR3 DNA reads TGCGCCAGCAGCCAAGATACCGGCGGGGGAAAGGGTGAGCAGTTCTTC. Protein: CASSQDTGGGKGEQFF.

The chain employs TRBV5-4 and TRBJ1-2, with 8 nucleotides matching TRBD1. CDR1 is SGHNT and CDR2 is YYREEE in the germline V gene (reference sequence). CDR3 length equals 15 residues. After removal of 2 bases from V and 8 bases from J, the junction contained 11 bases not matched to a gene. In nucleotides, the CDR3 is TGTGCCAGCAGCTTCCCAGGACAGGGAGATTACGGCTACACCTTC. It yields the protein CASSFPGQGDYGYTF.

V usage is TRBV28 and J usage is TRBJ1-1, with D uncertain. Germline V lookup: CDR1 MDHEN, CDR2 SYDVKM. The CDR3 contains 11 residues. V gave up 7 bases and J gave up 3 bases, with 6 bases separating them. For the CDR3, the DNA is TGTGCCAGCATGTTAGACACTGAAGCTTTCTTT. Translation gives CASMLDTEAFF.

This chain joins TRBV6-6 and TRBJ1-2; TRBD1 matches at 7 bases. Losses at the gene ends were 7 bases for V and 8 bases for J; bases not matched to a gene: 10. The CDR3 extends over 13 amino acids. Germline V gene sequence: CDR1 MNHNY, CDR2 SVGAGI (reference sequence). CDR3 nucleotides: TGTGCCAGCATTTTTCAGGGGGGCCAGGGCTACACCTTC. It encodes CASIFQGGQGYTF.

V is TRBV5-5 and J is TRBJ1-1; possible D gene TRBD1, 6 bases. V lost 4 bases and J lost 0, with 10 bases in between. This CDR3 is built from 14 residues. Per the germline V gene, CDR1 is SGHKS and CDR2 is YYEKEE (reference sequence). The CDR3 region has the DNA TGTGCCAGCAGCGTGGGACAAGTGAACACTGAAGCTTTCTTT. Translation: CASSVGQVNTEAFF.

The chain carries TRBV28 and TRBJ1-2; no clear D gene. There are 14 residues in the CDR3. V was cut by 2 bases and J by 1 base, with 8 bases left in between. CDR1 and CDR2 (germline): MDHEN, SYDVKM. CDR3 sequence: CASSLGSLNYGYTF. The CDR3 DNA reads as TGTGCCAGCAGTTTAGGTAGCCTTAACTATGGCTACACCTTC.

The count of this clone is one. This sequence joins TRBV28 and TRBJ2-7; no clear D gene. The CDR3 extends over 13 amino acids. The germline V gene encodes CDR1 MDHEN and CDR2 SYDVKM. V lost 8 bases and J 3 bases, leaving 14 bases between the germline ends. This CDR3 reads CASATVFRYEQYF. CDR3 bases: TGTGCCAGCGCTACGGTATTTCGCTACGAGCAGTACTTC.

This clone has only a few counts. The chain combines TRBV28 with TRBJ2-7, with D perhaps TRBD1 (6 bases). The CDR3 sequence is 14 residues long. V was trimmed by 6 bases and J by 0 bases, leaving 12 bases between them. Germline lookup yields CDR1 MDHEN and CDR2 SYDVKM. The CDR3 DNA sequence: TGTGCCAGCAGGTATACAGGGATCTCCTACGAGCAGTACTTC. This translates into CASRYTGISYEQYF.

CDR3 bases: TGTGCCAGCAGTGCTACTGAGGACAATGAGCAGTTCTTC. Translation: CASSATEDNEQFF. The rearrangement uses TRBV25-1 and TRBJ2-1; no clear D. Germline V gene sequence: CDR1 MGHDK, CDR2 SYGVNS. Trimming removed 4 bases at V and 5 bases at J, with 9 bases between. CDR3 length: 13 residues.

A single count supports this clone. This chain connects TRBV7-2 to TRBJ2-2; 7 bases align to TRBD1. CDR3 length: 15 amino acids. J lost 4 bases, V lost 5 bases, and 7 bases had no gene match. CDR1 and CDR2 from the germline V gene are SGHTA and FQGNSA. The CDR3: CASSLRTGGTGELFF. The CDR3 nucleotides read TGTGCCAGCAGCCTAAGGACAGGCGGCACCGGGGAGCTGTTTTTT.

The J gene is TRBJ2-5, the V gene TRBV5-1, with 9 bases identical to TRBD1. This CDR3 has 14 amino acids. CDR1 is SGHRS, CDR2 YFSETQ, per germline. The V gene end was trimmed by 4 bases and the J gene end by 5 bases; junction bases not matched to a gene: 6. CDR3 residues: CASSGGTGFETQYF. Written as DNA, the CDR3 is TGCGCCAGCAGCGGGGGGACAGGGTTTGAGACCCAGTACTTC.

This clone was counted a few times. The chain couples TRBV7-2 to TRBJ2-2; 9 bases align to TRBD2. This CDR3 is 15 amino acids long. The trim removed 7 bases at V and 2 bases at J, leaving 5 bases unmatched. CDR1 is SGHTA and CDR2 is FQGNSA in the germline V gene. In DNA, the CDR3 is TGTGCCAGCACCCCGACTAGCGGAAACACCGGGGAGCTGTTTTTT. Translation gives CASTPTSGNTGELFF. Complete variable domain (other parts from reference TRBV7-2 and TRBJ2-2): GAGVSQSPSNKVTEKGKDVELRCDPISGHTALYWYRQSLGQGLEFLIYFQGNSAPDKSGLPSDRFSAERTGGSVSTLTIQRTQQEDSAVYLCASTPTSGNTGELFFGEGSRLTVL.

The table lists this clone with a few counts. The V call is TRBV19, the J call TRBJ1-1, with 8 bases identical to TRBD1. The V gene's germline CDR1 is LNHDA and CDR2 SQIVND (reference sequence). This CDR3 spans 14 amino acids. With 5 bases clipped from V and 4 bases from J, the junction kept 6 bases outside the gene matches. CDR3 residues: CASSFGQGVTEAFF. The CDR3 DNA reads as TGTGCCAGTAGTTTTGGACAGGGAGTCACTGAAGCTTTCTTT.

This chain uses TRBV7-9 with TRBJ1-4; D possibly corresponds to TRBD1 (6 bases). The germline gives CDR1 SEHNR, CDR2 FQNEAQ (reference sequence). V lost 5 bases and J 3 bases, leaving 22 bases between the germline ends. The CDR3 covers 18 residues. In DNA, the CDR3 is TGTGCCAGCAGCCCACTCTCTTTAGGGGCAGGGGCTAATGAAAAACTGTTTTTT. It encodes CASSPLSLGAGANEKLFF.